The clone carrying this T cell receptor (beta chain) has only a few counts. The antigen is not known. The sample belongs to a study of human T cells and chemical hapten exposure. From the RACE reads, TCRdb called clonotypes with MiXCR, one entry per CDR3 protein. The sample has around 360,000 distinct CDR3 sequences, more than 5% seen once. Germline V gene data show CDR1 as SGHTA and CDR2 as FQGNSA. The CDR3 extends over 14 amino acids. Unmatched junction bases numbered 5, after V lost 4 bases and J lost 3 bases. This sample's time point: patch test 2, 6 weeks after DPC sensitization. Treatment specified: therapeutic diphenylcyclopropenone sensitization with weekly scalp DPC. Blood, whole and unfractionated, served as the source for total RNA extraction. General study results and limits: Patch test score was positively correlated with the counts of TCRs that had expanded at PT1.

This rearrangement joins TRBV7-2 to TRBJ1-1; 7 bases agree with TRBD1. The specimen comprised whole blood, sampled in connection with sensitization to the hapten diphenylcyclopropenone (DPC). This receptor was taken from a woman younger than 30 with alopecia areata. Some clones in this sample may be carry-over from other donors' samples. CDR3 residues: CASSSTGADTEAFF. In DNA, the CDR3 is TGTGCCAGCAGCTCCACAGGGGCTGACACTGAAGCTTTCTTT.